These T cell receptor beta chains were read from a single sample in a study of blood T cell repertoires in COVID-19. The assay was immunoSEQ multiplex PCR, and TCRdb's table has in-frame clones only and misses some. The data show approximately 220,000 clones, around 82% seen once. Sequences were obtained from PBMCs or T cells enriched from blood (not recorded which). These receptors were obtained from a woman aged 45-60 years who had been exposed to COVID-19. CDR3s leave out the opening cysteine and the closing phenylalanine or tryptophan.

j_gene,v_gene,CDR3aa
TRBJ1-4,TRBV30,AWSLGRYGGNEKLF
TRBJ2-2,TRBV5-1,ASSSTNTGFNTGELF
TRBJ1-2,TRBV5-4,ASSLGPNGYGYT
TRBJ2-7,TRBV27,ASSSPGIYEQY
TRBJ2-7,TRBV2,ASVDSGGDEQY
TRBJ1-1,TRBV5-1,ASSPGPSEDTEAF
TRBJ2-3,TRBV7-9,ASSLESSETQY
TRBJ2-1,TRBV6-5,ASSQVSGNEQF
TRBJ2-6,TRBV3-1/TRBV3-2,ASSQLARGANVLT
TRBJ1-5,TRBV10-3,AISAEPGYSNQPQH
TRBJ1-2,TRBV4-3,ASSQDRRTGYGYT
TRBJ2-1,TRBV28,ASSLLEEQF
TRBJ1-2,TRBV9,ASRAGTEGYT
TRBJ1-2,TRBV10-3,AISGLQGDYGYT
TRBJ1-1,TRBV28,ASSFAGQGGGTEAF
TRBJ2-1,TRBV24-1,ATSDPGGAKDNEQF
TRBJ2-1,TRBV28,ASSPPVLSREGNEQF
TRBJ2-3,TRBV2,ASSRTGQREDTQY
TRBJ2-7,TRBV9,ASSPRGTSDFYEQY
TRBJ2-7,TRBV7-2,ASSQGGLREQY
TRBJ2-3,TRBV7-9,ASSLVWGTSTDTQY
TRBJ1-3,TRBV18,ASSPGRDRVAGNTIY
TRBJ2-1,TRBV11-3,ASSPRAGDGHEQF
TRBJ2-4,TRBV30,AWSATGVIQY
TRBJ2-7,TRBV21-1,ASSIGQGFSYEQY